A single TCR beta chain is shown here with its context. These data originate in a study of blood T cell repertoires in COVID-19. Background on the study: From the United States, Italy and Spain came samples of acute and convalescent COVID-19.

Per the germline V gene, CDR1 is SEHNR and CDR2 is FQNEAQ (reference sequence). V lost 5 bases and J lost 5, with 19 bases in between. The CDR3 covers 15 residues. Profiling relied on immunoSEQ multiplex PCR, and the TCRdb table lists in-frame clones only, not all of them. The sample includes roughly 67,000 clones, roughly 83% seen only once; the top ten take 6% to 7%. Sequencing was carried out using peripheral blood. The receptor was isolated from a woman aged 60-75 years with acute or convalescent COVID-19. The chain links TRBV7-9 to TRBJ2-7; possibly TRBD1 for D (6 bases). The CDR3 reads CASSTTDRNINEQYF. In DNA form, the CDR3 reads TGTGCCAGCAGCACAACGGACAGAAACATCAACGAGCAGTACTTC.